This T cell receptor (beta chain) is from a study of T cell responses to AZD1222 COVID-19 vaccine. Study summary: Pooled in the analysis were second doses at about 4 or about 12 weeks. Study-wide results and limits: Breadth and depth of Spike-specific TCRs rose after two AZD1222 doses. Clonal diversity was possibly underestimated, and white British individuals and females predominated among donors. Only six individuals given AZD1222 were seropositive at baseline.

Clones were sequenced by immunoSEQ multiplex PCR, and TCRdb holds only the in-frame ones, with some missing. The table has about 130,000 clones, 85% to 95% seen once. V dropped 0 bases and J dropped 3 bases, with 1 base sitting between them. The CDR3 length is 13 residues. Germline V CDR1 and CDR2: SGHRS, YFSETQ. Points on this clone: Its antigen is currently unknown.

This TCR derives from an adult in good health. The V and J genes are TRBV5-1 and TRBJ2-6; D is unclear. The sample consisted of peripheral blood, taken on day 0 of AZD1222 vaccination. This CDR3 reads CASSLVGANVLTF. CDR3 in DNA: TGCGCCAGCAGCTTGGTTGGGGCCAACGTCCTGACTTTC.